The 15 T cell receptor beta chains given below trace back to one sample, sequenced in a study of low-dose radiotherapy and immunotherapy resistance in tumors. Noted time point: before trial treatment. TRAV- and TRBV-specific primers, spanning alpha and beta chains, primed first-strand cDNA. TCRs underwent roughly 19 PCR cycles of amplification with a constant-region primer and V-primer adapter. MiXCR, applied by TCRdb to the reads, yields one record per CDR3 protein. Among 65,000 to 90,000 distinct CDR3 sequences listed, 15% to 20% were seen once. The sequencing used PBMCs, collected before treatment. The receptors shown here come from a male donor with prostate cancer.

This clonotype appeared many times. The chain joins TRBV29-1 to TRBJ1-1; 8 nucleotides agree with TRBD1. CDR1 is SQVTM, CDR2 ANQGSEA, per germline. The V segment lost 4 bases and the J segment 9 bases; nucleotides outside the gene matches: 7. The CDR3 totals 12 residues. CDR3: CSVVSRGPQAFF. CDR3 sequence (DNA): TGCAGCGTTGTCTCCAGGGGGCCACAAGCTTTCTTT.

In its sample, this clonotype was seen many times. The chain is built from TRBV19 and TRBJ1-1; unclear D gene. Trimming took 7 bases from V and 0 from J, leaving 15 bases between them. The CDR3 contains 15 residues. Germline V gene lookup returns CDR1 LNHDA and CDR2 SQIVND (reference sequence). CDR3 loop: CASIPSGWMNTEAFF. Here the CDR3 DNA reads TGTGCCAGTATACCATCGGGGTGGATGAACACTGAAGCTTTCTTT.

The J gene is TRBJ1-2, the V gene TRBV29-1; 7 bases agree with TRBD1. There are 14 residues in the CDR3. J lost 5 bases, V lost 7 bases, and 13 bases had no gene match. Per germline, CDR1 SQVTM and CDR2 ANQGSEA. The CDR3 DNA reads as TGCAGCGCCGTCAAAGGACAGGATTTTTATGGCTACACCTTC. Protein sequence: CSAVKGQDFYGYTF.

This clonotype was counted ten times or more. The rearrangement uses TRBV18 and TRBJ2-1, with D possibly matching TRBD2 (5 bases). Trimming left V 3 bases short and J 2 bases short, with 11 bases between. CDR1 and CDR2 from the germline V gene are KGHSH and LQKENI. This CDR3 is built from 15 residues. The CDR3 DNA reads TGTGCCAGCTCACCTTCGAACGGGGCCTACAATGAGCAGTTCTTC. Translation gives CASSPSNGAYNEQFF. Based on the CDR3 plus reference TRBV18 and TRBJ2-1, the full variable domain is NAGVMQNPRHLVRRRGQEARLRCSPMKGHSHVYWYRQLPEEGLKFMVYLQKENIIDESGMPKERFSAEFPKEGPSILRIQQVVRGDSAAYFCASSPSNGAYNEQFFGPGTRLTVL.

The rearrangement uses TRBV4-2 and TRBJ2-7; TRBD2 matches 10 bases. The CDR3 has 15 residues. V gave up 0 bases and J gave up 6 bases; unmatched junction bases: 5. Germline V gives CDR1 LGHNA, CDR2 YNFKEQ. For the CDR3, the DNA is TGTGCCAGCAGCCAAGATAGACAGCGGGGGGGCGAGCAGTACTTC. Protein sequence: CASSQDRQRGGEQYF.

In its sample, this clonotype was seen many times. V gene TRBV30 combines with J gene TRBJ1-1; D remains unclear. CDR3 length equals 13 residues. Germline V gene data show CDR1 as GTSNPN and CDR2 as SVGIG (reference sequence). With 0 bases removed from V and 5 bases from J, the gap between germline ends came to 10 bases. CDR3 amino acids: CAWSVRGITEAFF. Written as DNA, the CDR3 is TGTGCCTGGAGTGTACGGGGTATAACTGAAGCTTTCTTT.

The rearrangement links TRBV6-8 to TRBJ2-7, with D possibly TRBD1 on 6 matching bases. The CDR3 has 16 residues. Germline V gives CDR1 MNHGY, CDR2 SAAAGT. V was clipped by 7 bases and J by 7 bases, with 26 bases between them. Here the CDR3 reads CASKSFPGTREKEQYF. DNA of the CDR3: TGTGCCAGCAAGTCTTTTCCGGGGACAAGGGAGAAGGAGCAGTACTTC.

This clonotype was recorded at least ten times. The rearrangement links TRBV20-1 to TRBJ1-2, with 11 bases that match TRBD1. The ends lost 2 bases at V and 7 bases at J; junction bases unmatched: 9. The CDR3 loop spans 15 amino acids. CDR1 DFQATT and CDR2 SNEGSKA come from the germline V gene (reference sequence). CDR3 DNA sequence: TGCAGTGCTAGAAACACTTGGGGACAGGGGGTTGGCTACACCTTC. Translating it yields CSARNTWGQGVGYTF.

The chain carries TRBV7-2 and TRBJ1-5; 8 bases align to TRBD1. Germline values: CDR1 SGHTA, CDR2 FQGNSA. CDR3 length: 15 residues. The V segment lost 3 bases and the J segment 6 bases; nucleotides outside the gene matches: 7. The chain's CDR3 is CASSLATGGGQPQHF. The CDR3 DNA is TGTGCCAGCAGCTTGGCAACAGGGGGTGGTCAGCCCCAGCATTTT.

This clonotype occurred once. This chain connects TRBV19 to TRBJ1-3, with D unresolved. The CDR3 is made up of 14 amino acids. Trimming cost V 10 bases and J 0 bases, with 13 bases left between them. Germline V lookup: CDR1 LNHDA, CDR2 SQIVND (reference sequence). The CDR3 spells CATATVGSGNTIYF. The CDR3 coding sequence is TGTGCCACCGCGACCGTGGGCTCTGGAAACACCATATATTTT.

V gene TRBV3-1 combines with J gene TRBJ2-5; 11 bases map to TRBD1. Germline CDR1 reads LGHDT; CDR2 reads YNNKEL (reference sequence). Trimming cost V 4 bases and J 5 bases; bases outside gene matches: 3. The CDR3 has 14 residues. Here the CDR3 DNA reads TGTGCCAGCAGCCCGGACAGGGGGCCGGAGACCCAGTACTTC. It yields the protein CASSPDRGPETQYF.

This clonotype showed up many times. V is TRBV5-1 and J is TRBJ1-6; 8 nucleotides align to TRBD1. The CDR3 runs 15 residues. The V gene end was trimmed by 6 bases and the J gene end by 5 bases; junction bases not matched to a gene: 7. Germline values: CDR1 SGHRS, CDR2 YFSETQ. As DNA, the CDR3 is TGCGCCAGCAAAGAAGGACAGGGAAATAATTCACCCCTCCACTTT. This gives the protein CASKEGQGNNSPLHF.

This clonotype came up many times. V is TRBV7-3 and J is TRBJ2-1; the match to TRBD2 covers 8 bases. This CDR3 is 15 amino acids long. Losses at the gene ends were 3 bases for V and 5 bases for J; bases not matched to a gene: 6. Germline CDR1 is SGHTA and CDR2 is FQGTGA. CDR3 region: CASSFSGMYNNEQFF. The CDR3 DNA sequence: TGTGCCAGCAGCTTTAGCGGGATGTATAACAATGAGCAGTTCTTC.

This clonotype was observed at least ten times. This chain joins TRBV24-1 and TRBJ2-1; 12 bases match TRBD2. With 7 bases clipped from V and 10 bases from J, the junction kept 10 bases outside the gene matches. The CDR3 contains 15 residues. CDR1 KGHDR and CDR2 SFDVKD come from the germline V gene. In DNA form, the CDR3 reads TGTGCCACCAGCGGGACTAGCGGGTGGAGCGGGGAGCAGTTCTTC. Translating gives CATSGTSGWSGEQFF.

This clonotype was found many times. The CDR3 DNA is TGTGCCAGCAGTTTACAGGCACCTCTTCCCTATGGCTACACCTTC. This sequence encodes CASSLQAPLPYGYTF. The V gene is TRBV12-3 or TRBV12-4, the J gene TRBJ1-2; D call uncertain. The germline V and J ends were trimmed by 2 bases and 4 bases, with 14 bases remaining between them. CDR3 length: 15 residues.